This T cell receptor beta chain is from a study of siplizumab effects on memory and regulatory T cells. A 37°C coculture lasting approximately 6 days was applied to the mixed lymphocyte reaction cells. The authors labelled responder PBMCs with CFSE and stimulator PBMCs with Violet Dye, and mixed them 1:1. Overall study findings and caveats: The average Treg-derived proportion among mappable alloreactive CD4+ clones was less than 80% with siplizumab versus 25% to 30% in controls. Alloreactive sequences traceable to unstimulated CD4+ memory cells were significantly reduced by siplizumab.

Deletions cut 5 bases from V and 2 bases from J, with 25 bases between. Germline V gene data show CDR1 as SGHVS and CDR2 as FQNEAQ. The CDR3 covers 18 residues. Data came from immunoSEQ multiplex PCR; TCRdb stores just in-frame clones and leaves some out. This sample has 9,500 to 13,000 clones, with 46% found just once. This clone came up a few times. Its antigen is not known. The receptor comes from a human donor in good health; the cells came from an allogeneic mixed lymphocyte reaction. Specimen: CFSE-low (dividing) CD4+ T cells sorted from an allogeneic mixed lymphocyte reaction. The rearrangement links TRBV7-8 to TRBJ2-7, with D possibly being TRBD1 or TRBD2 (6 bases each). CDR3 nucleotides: TGTGCCAGCAGCCCCCGCCCCCAGGGTGGGGGGCGACCCTACGAGCAGTACTTC. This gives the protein CASSPRPQGGGRPYEQYF. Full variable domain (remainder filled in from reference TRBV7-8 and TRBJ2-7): GAGVSQSPRYKVAKRGQDVALRCDPISGHVSLFWYQQALGQGPEFLTYFQNEAQLDKSGLPSDRFFAERPEGSVSTLKIQRTQQEDSAVYLCASSPRPQGGGRPYEQYFGPGTRLTVT.